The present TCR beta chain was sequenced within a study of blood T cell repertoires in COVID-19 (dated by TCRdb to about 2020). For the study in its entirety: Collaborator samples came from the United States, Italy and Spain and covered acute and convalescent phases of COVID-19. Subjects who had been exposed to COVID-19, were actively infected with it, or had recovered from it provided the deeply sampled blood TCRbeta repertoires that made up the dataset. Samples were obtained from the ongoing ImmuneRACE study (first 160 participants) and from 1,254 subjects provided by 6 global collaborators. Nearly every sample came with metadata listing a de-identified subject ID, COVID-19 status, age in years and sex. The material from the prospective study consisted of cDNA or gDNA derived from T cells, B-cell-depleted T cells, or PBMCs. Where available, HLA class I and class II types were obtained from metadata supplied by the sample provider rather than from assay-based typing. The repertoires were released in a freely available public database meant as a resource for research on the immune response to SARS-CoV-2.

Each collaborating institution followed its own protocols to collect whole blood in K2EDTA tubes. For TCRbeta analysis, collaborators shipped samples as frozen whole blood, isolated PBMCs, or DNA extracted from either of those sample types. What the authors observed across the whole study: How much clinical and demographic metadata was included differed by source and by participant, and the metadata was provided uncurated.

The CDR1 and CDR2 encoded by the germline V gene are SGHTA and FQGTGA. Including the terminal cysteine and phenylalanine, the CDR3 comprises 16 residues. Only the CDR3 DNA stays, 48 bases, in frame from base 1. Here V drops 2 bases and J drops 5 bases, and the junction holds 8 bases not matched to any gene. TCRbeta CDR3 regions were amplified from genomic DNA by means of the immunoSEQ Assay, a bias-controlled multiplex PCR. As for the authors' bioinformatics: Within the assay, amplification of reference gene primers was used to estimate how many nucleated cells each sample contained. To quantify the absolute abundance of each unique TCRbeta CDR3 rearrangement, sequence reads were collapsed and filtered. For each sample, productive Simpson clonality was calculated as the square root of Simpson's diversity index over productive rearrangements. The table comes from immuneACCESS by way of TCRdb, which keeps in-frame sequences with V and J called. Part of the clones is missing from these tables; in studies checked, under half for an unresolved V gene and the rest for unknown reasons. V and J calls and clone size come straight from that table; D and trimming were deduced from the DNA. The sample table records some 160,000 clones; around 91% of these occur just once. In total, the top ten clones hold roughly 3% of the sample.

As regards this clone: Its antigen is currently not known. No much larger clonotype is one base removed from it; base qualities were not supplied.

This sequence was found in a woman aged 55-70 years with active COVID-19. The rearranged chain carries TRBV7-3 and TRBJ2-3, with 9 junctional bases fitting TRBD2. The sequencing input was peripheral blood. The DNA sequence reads TGTGCCAGCAGCTTAGGACTAGCGTCAGGGGTAGATACGCAGTATTTT. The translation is CASSLGLASGVDTQYF. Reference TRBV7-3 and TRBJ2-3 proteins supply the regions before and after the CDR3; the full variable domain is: GAGVSQTPSNKVTEKGKYVELRCDPISGHTALYWYRQSLGQGPEFLIYFQGTGAADDSGLPNDRFFAVRPEGSVSTLKIQRTERGDSAVYLCASSLGLASGVDTQYFGPGTRLTVL.